This entry features one T cell receptor (beta chain) sequence. No antigen is known for it. The data belong to a study of metastatic and nonmetastatic thyroid tumors. Study summary: Where malignant and benign thyroid patients were concerned, repertoires were compared across blood and tumor or nodule tissue. The study's findings and limits: Across blood and tumor, TCR beta diversity in malignant thyroid tumors was reportedly significantly higher than in benign nodules.

Among the patients, none had received any treatment before thyroid surgery. Per the original data handling: The distant-metastasis classifier for papillary thyroid cancer was built from CDR3 differences across clinicopathological groups. TCRdb reanalyzed the PCR reads via MiXCR. None of the V and J calls come from the authors' own analysis; TCRdb made them. There are approximately 44,000 clones in the sample; 20% to 25% occur only once, and roughly 15% lies in the top ten. The receptor was isolated from a female donor with papillary thyroid cancer or a benign thyroid nodule (not recorded which). Some clones in this sample may be carry-over from other donors' samples. Source material: tumor tissue.

CDR3 sequence: CSARDSARDSHNEQFF. The CDR3 region has the DNA TGCAGTGCTAGAGATTCCGCCCGCGACAGTCACAATGAGCAGTTCTTC. This sequence joins TRBV20-1 and TRBJ2-1; D may be TRBD1 (5 bases). The V gene lost 0 bases and the J gene lost 5 bases, with 17 bases spanning the gap. This CDR3 contains 16 residues. The germline CDR1 and CDR2 sequences are DFQATT and SNEGSKA (reference sequence).